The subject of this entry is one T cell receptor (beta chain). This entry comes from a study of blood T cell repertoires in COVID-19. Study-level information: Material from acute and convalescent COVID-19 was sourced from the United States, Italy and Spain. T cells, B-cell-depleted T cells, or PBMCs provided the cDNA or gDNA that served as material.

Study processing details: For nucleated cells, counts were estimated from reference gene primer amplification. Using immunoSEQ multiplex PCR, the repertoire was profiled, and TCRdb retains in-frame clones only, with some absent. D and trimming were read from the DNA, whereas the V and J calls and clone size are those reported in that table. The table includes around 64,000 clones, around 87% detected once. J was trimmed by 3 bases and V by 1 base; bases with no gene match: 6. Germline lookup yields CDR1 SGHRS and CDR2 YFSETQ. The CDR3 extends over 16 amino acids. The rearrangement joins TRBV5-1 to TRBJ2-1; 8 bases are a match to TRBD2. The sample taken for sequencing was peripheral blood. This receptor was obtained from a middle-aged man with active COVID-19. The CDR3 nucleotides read TGCGCCAGCAGCTTGCTAGCGGGCCGGAACTACAATGAGCAGTTCTTC. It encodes CASSLLAGRNYNEQFF.